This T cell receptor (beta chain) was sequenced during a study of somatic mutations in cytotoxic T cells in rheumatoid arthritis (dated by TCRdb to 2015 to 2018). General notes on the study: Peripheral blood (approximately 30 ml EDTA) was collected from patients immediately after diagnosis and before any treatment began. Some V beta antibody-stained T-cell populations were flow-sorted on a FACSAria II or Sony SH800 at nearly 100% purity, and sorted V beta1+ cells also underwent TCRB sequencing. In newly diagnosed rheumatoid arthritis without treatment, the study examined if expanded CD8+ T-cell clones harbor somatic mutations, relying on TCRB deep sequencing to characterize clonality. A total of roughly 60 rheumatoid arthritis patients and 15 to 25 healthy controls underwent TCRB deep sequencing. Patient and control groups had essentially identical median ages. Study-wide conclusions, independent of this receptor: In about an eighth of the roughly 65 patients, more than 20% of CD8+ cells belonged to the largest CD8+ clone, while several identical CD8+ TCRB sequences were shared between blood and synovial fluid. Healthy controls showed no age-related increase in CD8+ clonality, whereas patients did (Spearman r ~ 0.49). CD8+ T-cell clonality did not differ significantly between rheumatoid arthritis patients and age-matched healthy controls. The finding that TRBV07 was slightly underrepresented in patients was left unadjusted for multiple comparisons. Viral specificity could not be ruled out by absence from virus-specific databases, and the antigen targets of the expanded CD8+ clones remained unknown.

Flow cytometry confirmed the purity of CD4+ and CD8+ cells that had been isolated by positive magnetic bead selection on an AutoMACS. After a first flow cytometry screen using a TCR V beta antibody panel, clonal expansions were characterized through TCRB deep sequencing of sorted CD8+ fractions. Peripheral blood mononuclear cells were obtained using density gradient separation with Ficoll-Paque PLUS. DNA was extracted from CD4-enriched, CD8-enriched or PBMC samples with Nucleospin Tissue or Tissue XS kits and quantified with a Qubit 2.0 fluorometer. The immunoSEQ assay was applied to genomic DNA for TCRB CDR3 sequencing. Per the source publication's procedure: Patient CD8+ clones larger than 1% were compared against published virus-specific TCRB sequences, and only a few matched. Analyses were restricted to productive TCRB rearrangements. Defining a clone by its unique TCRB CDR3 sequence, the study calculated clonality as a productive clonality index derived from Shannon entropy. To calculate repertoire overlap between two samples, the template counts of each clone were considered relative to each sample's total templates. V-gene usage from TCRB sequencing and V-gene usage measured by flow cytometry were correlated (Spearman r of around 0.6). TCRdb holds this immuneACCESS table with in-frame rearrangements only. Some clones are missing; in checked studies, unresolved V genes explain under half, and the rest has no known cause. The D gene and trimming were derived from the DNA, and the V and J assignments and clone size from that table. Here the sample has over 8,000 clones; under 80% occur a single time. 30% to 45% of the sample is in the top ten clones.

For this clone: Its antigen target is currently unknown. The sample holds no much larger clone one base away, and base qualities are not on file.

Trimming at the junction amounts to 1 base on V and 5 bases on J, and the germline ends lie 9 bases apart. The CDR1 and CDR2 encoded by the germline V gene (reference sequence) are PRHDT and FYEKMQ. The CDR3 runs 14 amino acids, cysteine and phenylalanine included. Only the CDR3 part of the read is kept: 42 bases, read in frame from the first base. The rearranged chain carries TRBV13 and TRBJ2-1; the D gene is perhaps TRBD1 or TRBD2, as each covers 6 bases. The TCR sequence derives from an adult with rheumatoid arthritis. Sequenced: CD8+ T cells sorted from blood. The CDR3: CASSLAGGHNEQFF. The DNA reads TGTGCCAGCAGCTTAGCCGGGGGCCACAATGAGCAGTTCTTC.